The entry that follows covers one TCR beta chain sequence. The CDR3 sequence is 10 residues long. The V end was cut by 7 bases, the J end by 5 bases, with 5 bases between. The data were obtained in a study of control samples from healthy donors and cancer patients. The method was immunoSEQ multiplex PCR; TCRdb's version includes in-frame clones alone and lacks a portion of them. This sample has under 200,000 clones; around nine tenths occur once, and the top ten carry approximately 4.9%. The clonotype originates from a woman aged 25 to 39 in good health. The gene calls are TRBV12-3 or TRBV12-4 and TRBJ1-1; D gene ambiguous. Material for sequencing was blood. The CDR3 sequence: CASIGTEAFF. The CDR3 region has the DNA TGTGCCAGCATCGGTACTGAAGCTTTCTTT.